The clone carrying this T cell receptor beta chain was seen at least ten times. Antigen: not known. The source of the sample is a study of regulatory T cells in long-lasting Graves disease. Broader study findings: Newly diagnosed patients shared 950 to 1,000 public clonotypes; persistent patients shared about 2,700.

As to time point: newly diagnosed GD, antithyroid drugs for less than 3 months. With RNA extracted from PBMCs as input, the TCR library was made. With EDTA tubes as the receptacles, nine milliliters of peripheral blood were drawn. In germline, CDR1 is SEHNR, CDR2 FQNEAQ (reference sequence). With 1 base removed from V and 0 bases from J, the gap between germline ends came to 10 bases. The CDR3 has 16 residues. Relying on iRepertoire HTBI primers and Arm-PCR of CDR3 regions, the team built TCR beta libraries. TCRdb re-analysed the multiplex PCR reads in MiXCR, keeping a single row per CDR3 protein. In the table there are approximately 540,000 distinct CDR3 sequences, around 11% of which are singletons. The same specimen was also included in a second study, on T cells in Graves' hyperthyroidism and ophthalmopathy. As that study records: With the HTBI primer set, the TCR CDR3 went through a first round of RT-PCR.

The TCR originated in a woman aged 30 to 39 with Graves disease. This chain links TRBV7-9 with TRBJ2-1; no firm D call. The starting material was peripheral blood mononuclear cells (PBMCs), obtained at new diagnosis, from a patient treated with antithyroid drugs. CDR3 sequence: CASSLVPGSSYNEQFF. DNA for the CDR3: TGTGCCAGCAGCTTAGTACCCGGTAGCTCCTACAATGAGCAGTTCTTC.